These 9 T cell receptor beta chains were all obtained from the same sample, sequenced in a study of a mutant IDH1 vaccine in newly diagnosed glioma. The sample's time point: baseline, week 1 (first vaccination visit). Regarding treatment: pre-vaccination baseline after standard-of-care therapy. Data came from immunoSEQ multiplex PCR; TCRdb stores just in-frame clones and leaves some out. The table records about 34,000 clones, about three quarters of them present only once. The source was peripheral blood mononuclear cells (PBMCs), collected from a glioma patient treated with radiotherapy, temozolomide or both. Source of these receptors: a man aged 45-60 years with glioma. Some clones in this sample may be carry-over from other donors' samples.

The chain couples TRBV10-3 to TRBJ2-7; the D gene is possibly TRBD1 (5 bases). There are 14 residues in the CDR3. V was trimmed by 6 bases and J by 2 bases, leaving 14 bases between them. In germline, CDR1 is ENHRY, CDR2 SYGVKD. This CDR3 reads CAIRVQGKPYEQYF. In nucleotides, the CDR3 is TGTGCCATCAGAGTTCAGGGAAAGCCCTACGAGCAGTACTTC.

By proportion, this clone is medium-sized. The chain carries TRBV6-5 and TRBJ2-1; 9 bases line up with TRBD2. CDR3 length equals 15 residues. J lost 10 bases, V lost 0 bases, and 7 bases had no gene match. Germline CDR1 reads MNHEY; CDR2 reads SVGAGI. The CDR3: CASSYSAGGSDEQFF. DNA for the CDR3: TGTGCCAGCAGTTACTCTGCGGGAGGGTCCGACGAGCAGTTCTTC.

The chain uses TRBV6-5 and TRBJ2-3; 9 bases map to TRBD2. V was pared by 2 bases and J by 2 bases, with 2 bases of the junction left unmatched. CDR3 length equals 15 residues. Germline assignment: CDR1 MNHEY and CDR2 SVGAGI. CDR3 in DNA: TGTGCCAGCAGTTACAGCGGGGGGATCACAGATACGCAGTATTTT. This translates into CASSYSGGITDTQYF.

The J gene is TRBJ2-1, the V gene TRBV5-6; 7 bases map to TRBD1. This CDR3 has 19 residues. Germline V gene lookup returns CDR1 SGHDT and CDR2 YYEEEE. With V trimmed by 3 bases and J by 4 bases, 19 bases remained unmatched. CDR3 sequence reads: CASSYMTGSASERYNEQFF. The CDR3 DNA follows: TGTGCCAGCAGCTACATGACAGGGTCGGCCTCGGAACGTTACAATGAGCAGTTCTTC.

The rearrangement uses TRBV11-1 and TRBJ2-7; 8 bases are shared with TRBD1. The CDR3 has 15 amino acids. CDR1 is SGHAT, CDR2 FQDESV, per germline (reference sequence). V trimming: 5 bases; J trimming: 2 bases; junction bases outside the gene matches: 8. The CDR3 DNA sequence: TGTGCCAGCAGCATAACAGGGGGAAAGGCCTACGAGCAGTACTTC. Amino acid sequence: CASSITGGKAYEQYF. Full variable domain (remainder filled in from reference TRBV11-1 and TRBJ2-7): EAEVAQSPRYKITEKSQAVAFWCDPISGHATLYWYRQILGQGPELLVQFQDESVVDDSQLPKDRFSAERLKGVDSTLKIQPAELGDSAMYLCASSITGGKAYEQYFGPGTRLTVT.

V and J are TRBV29-1 and TRBJ2-5; TRBD2 is a possible D gene (7 bases). V was pared by 6 bases and J by 14 bases, with 28 bases between. Germline values: CDR1 SQVTM, CDR2 ANQGSEA. This CDR3 contains 14 residues. Here the CDR3 DNA reads TGCAGCGTCCCCCTAGAGGGGGGGACACTAGGTGACTACTTC. This sequence encodes CSVPLEGGTLGDYF.

This clone was detected only a few times. The rearrangement links TRBV5-4 to TRBJ2-2, with 10 bases lining up with TRBD1. Germline V gene data show CDR1 as SGHNT and CDR2 as YYREEE (reference sequence). This CDR3 spans 15 amino acids. V gave up 4 bases and J gave up 5 bases; unmatched junction bases: 5. The CDR3 is CASSKDRGGTGELFF. In nucleotides, the CDR3 is TGTGCCAGCAGCAAGGACAGGGGGGGGACCGGGGAGCTGTTTTTT.

This clone was detected only once. The chain couples TRBV30 to TRBJ1-2; D unclear. The CDR3 totals 13 residues. CDR1 and CDR2 (germline): GTSNPN, SVGIG (reference sequence). V lost 3 bases, J lost 3 bases, and 11 bases lay in between. The CDR3 DNA is TGTGCCTGGAGCACTCCCGGGGACTATGGCTACACCTTC. This codes for CAWSTPGDYGYTF.

This chain joins TRBV7-2 and TRBJ2-5; no definite D call. Germline CDR1 SGHTA, CDR2 FQGNSA. V was cut by 3 bases and J by 4 bases, with 3 bases left in between. CDR3 size: 11 residues. DNA for the CDR3: TGTGCCAGCAGCTTTGTAGAGACCCAGTACTTC. Protein: CASSFVETQYF.